This TCR beta chain was obtained from a study of a mutant IDH1 vaccine in newly diagnosed glioma. Study at large: Following radiotherapy alone, or alongside temozolomide cycles, vaccination was started after an interval of 4-6 weeks.

Details on this clone: Its target is unknown.

The time point: week 23, last vaccination. Every vaccination contained 300 ug of the mutant IDH1 20-mer peptide and was paired with topical imiquimod. CDR1 and CDR2 from the germline V gene are MNHNY and SVGAGI (reference sequence). CDR3 length: 14 amino acids. The junction had 7 bases not matched to a gene; V was cut back by 4 bases and J by 4 bases. The method was immunoSEQ multiplex PCR; TCRdb's version includes in-frame clones alone and lacks a portion of them. The table includes 40,000 to 45,000 clones, less than 85% detected once. The receptor was isolated from a woman under 30 with glioma. Some clones in this sample may be carry-over from other donors' samples. J is TRBJ2-7 and V is TRBV6-6; 7 nucleotides line up with TRBD1. Sequencing used PBMCs, obtained from a glioma patient whose treatment included an IDH1 peptide vaccine. CDR3: CASSLPGQSYEQYF. The CDR3 region has the DNA TGTGCCAGCAGTTTACCGGGACAGTCTTACGAGCAGTACTTC.